Below are 27 T cell receptor beta chains sequenced from a single sample in a study of early T cells in non-severe SARS-CoV-2 infection. TCRdb called the 5' RACE reads again in MiXCR, with one record for every CDR3 protein. The repertoire holds more than 55,000 distinct CDR3 sequences, with about 8.9% as singletons. The sequenced sample consisted of whole blood. All receptors come from an adult who was a healthcare worker with PCR-confirmed SARS-CoV-2 infection or an uninfected control (not recorded which).

The rearrangement joins TRBV4-3 to TRBJ2-1; 10 nucleotides match TRBD1. J was trimmed by 3 bases and V by 1 base; bases with no gene match: 3. This CDR3 is 16 amino acids long. CDR1 and CDR2 from the germline V gene are LGHNA and YSLEER. Here the CDR3 reads CASSQGDRGDYNEQFF. Written as DNA, the CDR3 is TGCGCCAGCAGCCAAGGGGACAGGGGTGACTACAATGAGCAGTTCTTC.

The rearrangement links TRBV7-9 to TRBJ1-6; TRBD1 matches 7 bases. The ends lost 0 bases at V and 7 bases at J; junction bases unmatched: 3. CDR1 and CDR2 from the germline V gene are SEHNR and FQNEAQ (reference sequence). CDR3 size: 15 residues. CDR3 region: CASSLAGTENSPLHF. The CDR3 DNA reads TGTGCCAGCAGCTTAGCCGGGACAGAAAATTCACCCCTCCACTTT.

This clonotype was seen many times. The gene calls are TRBV20-1 and TRBJ2-1; a weak D match, TRBD1 (6 bases). Germline values: CDR1 DFQATT, CDR2 SNEGSKA (reference sequence). Trimming took 6 bases from V and 5 from J, leaving 20 bases between them. This CDR3 comprises 15 residues. The CDR3 region has the DNA TGCAGTGCAGGGGGACGGGGTAAGGGGAACAATGAGCAGTTCTTC. Amino acid sequence: CSAGGRGKGNNEQFF.

There are many counts of this clonotype. The chain carries TRBV20-1 and TRBJ2-7; 9 positions match TRBD2. After removal of 3 bases from V and 7 bases from J, the junction contained 7 bases not matched to a gene. The CDR3 consists of 13 residues. The germline gives CDR1 DFQATT, CDR2 SNEGSKA (reference sequence). Here the CDR3 DNA reads TGCAGTGCTAGGGGGACTAGCCACGGGGAGCAGTACTTC. This translates into CSARGTSHGEQYF.

This clonotype was detected many times. The CDR3 DNA follows: TGTGCCAGCAGTTCTAACAGGGAAACTGAAGCTTTCTTT. Translation gives CASSSNRETEAFF. The chain recombines TRBV27 with TRBJ1-1, with D tentatively TRBD1 (6 bases). This CDR3 has 13 residues. The V gene lost 4 bases and the J gene lost 5 bases, with 11 bases spanning the gap. Germline V CDR1 and CDR2: MNHEY, SMNVEV (reference sequence).

This chain links TRBV4-1 with TRBJ1-1; 7 bases are shared with TRBD1. Germline V gives CDR1 MGHRA, CDR2 YSYEKL. Unmatched junction bases numbered 4, after V lost 8 bases and J lost 1 base. This CDR3 has 13 amino acids. In nucleotides, the CDR3 is TGCGCCAGCCGGGGACAGACGAACACTGAAGCTTTCTTT. Its protein product is CASRGQTNTEAFF.

By sample share, this clonotype is medium-sized. V is TRBV29-1 and J is TRBJ2-7; D uncertain. CDR3 length: 14 residues. V lost 0 bases, J lost 5 bases, and 14 bases lay in between. Germline values: CDR1 SQVTM, CDR2 ANQGSEA. The CDR3 nucleotides are TGCAGCGTTGAAGACCCGTCGAAGGGCAACGAGCAGTACTTC. It encodes CSVEDPSKGNEQYF.

This clonotype has just a few counts. The chain has TRBV12-5 and TRBJ1-6; D is unresolved. Looked up from germline, CDR1 is LGHNT and CDR2 is FRNRAP. The V end was cut by 7 bases, the J end by 8 bases, with 18 bases between. The CDR3 is 15 amino acids. CDR3 in amino acids: CASANSGIFDSPLHF. DNA for the CDR3: TGTGCTAGTGCTAACTCGGGAATTTTTGATTCACCCCTCCACTTT.

This clonotype showed up many times. V is TRBV6-5 and J is TRBJ2-6, with D possibly being TRBD1 (5 bases). Trimming shortened V by 6 bases and J by 1 base, and 13 bases separated the two germline ends. Germline lookup yields CDR1 MNHEY and CDR2 SVGAGI. The CDR3 spans 16 residues. In nucleotides, the CDR3 is TGTGCCAGCAGCCTGATGCAGGGTTCTGGGGCCAACGTCCTGACTTTC. The encoded protein is CASSLMQGSGANVLTF.

This clonotype turned up a few times. The chain links TRBV28 to TRBJ2-5; D ambiguous. The germline V gene encodes CDR1 MDHEN and CDR2 SYDVKM. This CDR3 spans 11 amino acids. Trimming stripped 5 bases from V and 10 bases from J, with 11 bases between. CDR3 sequence reads: CASSPDWNQYF. CDR3 DNA: TGTGCCAGCAGTCCGGATTGGAACCAGTACTTC.

The V gene is TRBV9, the J gene TRBJ2-2; 8 bases agree with TRBD2. Germline values: CDR1 SGDLS, CDR2 YYNGEE. This CDR3 has 16 residues. V gave up 3 bases and J gave up 0 bases; unmatched junction bases: 4. This CDR3 is CASSGASGSNTGELFF. In nucleotides, the CDR3 is TGTGCCAGCAGCGGCGCTAGCGGGTCGAACACCGGGGAGCTGTTTTTT.

The chain employs TRBV27 and TRBJ2-2, with no clear D. CDR1 is MNHEY and CDR2 is SMNVEV in the germline V gene (reference sequence). The V end was cut by 3 bases, the J end by 0 bases, with 5 bases between. The CDR3 sequence is 14 residues long. CDR3 DNA: TGTGCCAGCAGTTTTTCCGCGAACACCGGGGAGCTGTTTTTT. This gives the protein CASSFSANTGELFF.

The chain combines TRBV7-9 with TRBJ1-3, with 9 bases that match TRBD1. V shed 2 bases and J 5 bases; nucleotides not matched to a gene: 1. The CDR3 extends over 14 amino acids. CDR1 SEHNR and CDR2 FQNEAQ come from the germline V gene (reference sequence). The CDR3 sequence is CASSLTGGRNTIYF. The CDR3 coding sequence is TGTGCCAGCAGCTTAACAGGGGGCAGAAACACCATATATTTT.

In its sample, this clonotype was seen many times. The CDR3 sequence: CAIRADTGGETQYF. The CDR3 region has the DNA TGTGCCATACGGGCGGACACTGGGGGAGAGACCCAGTACTTC. The rearrangement uses TRBV10-3 and TRBJ2-5, with D possibly called TRBD1 or TRBD2 (5 bases each). This CDR3 region has 14 residues. With 9 bases removed from V and 4 bases from J, the gap between germline ends came to 18 bases. Germline CDR1 reads ENHRY; CDR2 reads SYGVKD.

This clonotype was seen a few times. This chain joins TRBV6-2 or TRBV6-3 and TRBJ1-3; no firm D call. The V gene's germline CDR1 is MNHEY and CDR2 SVGEGT. V was shortened by 6 bases and J by 0 bases, with 12 bases between the two germline ends. The CDR3 is 15 amino acids. The CDR3 DNA sequence: TGTGCCAGCAGCCCCCCAGGATTCTCTGGAAACACCATATATTTT. This gives the protein CASSPPGFSGNTIYF.

V usage is TRBV12-3 or TRBV12-4 and J usage is TRBJ2-7, with no clear D. Trimming stripped 3 bases from V and 5 bases from J, with 8 bases between. There are 12 residues in the CDR3. CDR3: CASSFPGNEQYF. For the CDR3, the DNA is TGTGCCAGCAGTTTTCCTGGGAACGAGCAGTACTTC.

In DNA, the CDR3 is TGCAGTGCTAGAAAGGAGGGTACGGTAGCCCAGTACTTC. Its translation is CSARKEGTVAQYF. The chain combines TRBV20-1 with TRBJ2-5, with D possibly TRBD2 on 6 matching bases. CDR3 length: 13 residues. The ends were cut back, 2 bases at V and 9 bases at J, with 16 bases in the middle. Germline lookup yields CDR1 DFQATT and CDR2 SNEGSKA (reference sequence).

V and J are TRBV10-2 and TRBJ1-3; perhaps TRBD1 as D (6 bases). Trimming stripped 10 bases from V and 4 bases from J, with 11 bases between. Germline values: CDR1 WSHSY, CDR2 SAAADI. This CDR3 comprises 12 residues. The CDR3 sequence: CATKGEGNTIYF. CDR3 sequence (DNA): TGCGCCACCAAGGGGGAAGGAAACACCATATATTTT.

This clonotype was seen ten or more times. This chain joins TRBV6-5 and TRBJ2-7; 10 positions agree with TRBD2. Trimming at V came to 0 bases and at J to 6 bases, leaving 5 bases not matched to a gene. This CDR3 contains 15 residues. Germline-derived CDR1 and CDR2 are MNHEY and SVGAGI. The CDR3 region has the DNA TGTGCCAGCAGTTACTCGCTAGCGGGAGCACGCGAGCAGTACTTC. It encodes CASSYSLAGAREQYF.

In this sample, this clonotype turned up many times. The J gene is TRBJ2-3, the V gene TRBV5-4; a weak D match, TRBD1 (5 bases). Germline V gene data show CDR1 as SGHNT and CDR2 as YYREEE (reference sequence). Trimming shortened V by 4 bases and J by 6 bases, and 9 bases separated the two germline ends. The CDR3 has 12 amino acids. CDR3 sequence reads: CASSAPGDTQYF. CDR3 in DNA: TGTGCCAGCAGCGCACCAGGGGATACGCAGTATTTT.

The CDR3 DNA sequence: TGCAGTGCTAGAGAGTTACAGGGCCAAGAGACCCAGTACTTC. Translated, it gives CSARELQGQETQYF. The rearrangement uses TRBV20-1 and TRBJ2-5; possibly TRBD1 for D (6 bases). The CDR3 covers 14 residues. The V end was cut by 0 bases, the J end by 1 base, with 9 bases between. Per the germline V gene, CDR1 is DFQATT and CDR2 is SNEGSKA (reference sequence).

This clonotype was seen many times. The V gene is TRBV5-1, the J gene TRBJ1-2, with D unresolved. The germline V gene encodes CDR1 SGHRS and CDR2 YFSETQ. The germline V and J ends were trimmed by 0 bases and 4 bases, with 13 bases remaining between them. The CDR3 contains 15 residues. The CDR3 sequence is CASSLAGRRSYGYTF. In nucleotides, the CDR3 is TGCGCCAGCAGCTTGGCCGGCAGACGCTCCTATGGCTACACCTTC.

The chain carries TRBV5-1 and TRBJ2-7; TRBD1 matches at 7 bases. The length of the CDR3 is 14 residues. Trimming at V came to 4 bases and at J to 3 bases, leaving 7 bases not matched to a gene. CDR1 is SGHRS and CDR2 is YFSETQ in the germline V gene. CDR3 sequence (DNA): TGCGCCAGCAGCCCCGAGACAGGGAGCTACGAGCAGTACTTC. This encodes CASSPETGSYEQYF. The full variable domain, rest sourced from reference TRBV5-1 and TRBJ2-7, is KAGVTQTPRYLIKTRGQQVTLSCSPISGHRSVSWYQQTPGQGLQFLFEYFSETQRNKGNFPGRFSGRQFSNSRSEMNVSTLELGDSALYLCASSPETGSYEQYFGPGTRLTVT.

V and J are TRBV7-9 and TRBJ2-7; 10 bases agree with TRBD2. V was clipped by 11 bases and J by 4 bases; unmatched bases: 14. The CDR3 sequence is 15 residues long. In germline, CDR1 is SEHNR, CDR2 FQNEAQ (reference sequence). The CDR3 reads CACQAGSSGSYEQYF. CDR3 sequence (DNA): TGTGCCTGTCAGGCGGGATCTAGCGGGAGTTACGAGCAGTACTTC.

This clonotype was seen a few times. The genes are TRBV4-2 and TRBJ2-3; TRBD2 is a possible D gene (5 bases). The germline V gene has CDR1 LGHNA and CDR2 YNFKEQ. The CDR3 is 13 residues long. Between the trimmed V and J ends, which lost 2 bases and 2 bases, there was a span of 5 bases. The chain's CDR3 is CASSQLATDTQYF. In DNA, the CDR3 is TGTGCCAGCAGCCAACTAGCCACAGATACGCAGTATTTT.

This clonotype showed up just a few times. The chain uses TRBV12-3 or TRBV12-4 and TRBJ2-1, with 7 bases lining up with TRBD2. The ends lost 6 bases at V and 8 bases at J; junction bases unmatched: 7. The CDR3 is 13 residues long. The chain's CDR3 is CASRPVGGDEQFF. The DNA of the CDR3 is TGTGCCAGCAGGCCCGTGGGGGGGGATGAGCAGTTCTTC.

This clonotype is judged medium-sized (0.01 to 0.1%). This chain links TRBV9 with TRBJ2-6; TRBD2 aligns across 14 bases. CDR1 is SGDLS, CDR2 YYNGEE, per germline. The CDR3 length is 19 residues. V trimming: 3 bases; J trimming: 3 bases; junction bases outside the gene matches: 8. The CDR3 sequence is CASSELPGLAGDGANVLTF. The DNA for the CDR3 is TGTGCCAGCAGCGAGCTTCCGGGACTAGCGGGAGATGGGGCCAACGTCCTGACTTTC. Full variable domain (outside the CDR3, taken from reference TRBV9 and TRBJ2-6): DSGVTQTPKHLITATGQRVTLRCSPRSGDLSVYWYQQSLDQGLQFLIQYYNGEERAKGNILERFSAQQFPDLHSELNLSSLELGDSALYFCASSELPGLAGDGANVLTFGAGSRLTVL.